This T cell receptor (beta chain) was sequenced during a study of blood T cell repertoires in COVID-19. Study-wide background: Collection of acute and convalescent COVID-19 samples took place in the United States, Italy and Spain. T cells, B-cell-depleted T cells, or PBMCs provided the cDNA or gDNA that served as material.

This CDR3 has 15 amino acids. CDR1 is MNHEY, CDR2 SMNVEV, per germline (reference sequence). V dropped 5 bases and J dropped 5 bases, with 18 bases sitting between them. Original data processing: Reference gene primer amplification yielded estimated nucleated cell counts. The data were produced by immunoSEQ multiplex PCR, yet TCRdb's version contains in-frame clones alone and is incomplete. The DNA was the basis for D and trimming; V, J and clone size are from that table. The sample consists of approximately 99,000 clones, 88% of them appearing once. This clonotype was obtained from a human donor in a cohort sampled during active COVID-19. Material for sequencing was peripheral blood. V is TRBV27 and J is TRBJ1-2, with D perhaps matching TRBD1 (6 bases). The CDR3 nucleotides read TGTGCCAGCAGTCCCCTCCCAGGGGCGAGGTATGGCTACACCTTC. This gives the protein CASSPLPGARYGYTF.